Ten or more counts support the clone carrying this T cell receptor (beta chain). The antigen remains unidentified. The data were obtained in a study of response to subunit inactivated influenza vaccine. Overall study findings and caveats: Few new T cells, the authors suggested, are recruited by each seasonal influenza vaccination.

CDR1 is ENHRY, CDR2 SYGVKD, per germline. The germline V and J ends were trimmed by 1 base and 4 bases, with 11 bases remaining between them. CDR3 size: 14 residues. MiXCR was run by TCRdb on the RT-PCR reads, yielding one entry per CDR3 protein. The sample contains around 470,000 distinct CDR3 sequences, approximately 7.7% of which appear only once. The V and J genes are TRBV10-3 and TRBJ2-7; no reliable D call. Specimen: PBMCs from blood, collected roughly 24 months after vaccination. The clonotype comes from a man aged 45 to 75 who received an inactivated influenza vaccine. Here the CDR3 reads CAISELGSYYEQYF. CDR3 nucleotide sequence: TGTGCCATCAGTGAGTTGGGGTCCTATTACGAGCAGTACTTC.